This T cell receptor (beta chain) was profiled in a study of cytomegalovirus exposure and HLA in healthy donors. Use of 60 Vbeta and 13 Jbeta primers characterized the PCR. Source study methods: A later analysis counted around 80 million unique TCR beta chains, around 12 million shared. Clones were read by immunoSEQ multiplex PCR, and TCRdb kept only the in-frame ones, dropping some. The DNA was the basis for D and trimming; V, J and clone size are from that table. This sample has about 150,000 clones, with less than 9.5% found just once. Sequenced: PBMCs. The TCR comes from a male donor in good health and CMV-seronegative.

CDR3 protein: CASSAEQGATTDTQYF. CDR3 bases: TGTGCCAGCAGCGCCGAACAGGGGGCGACCACAGATACGCAGTATTTT. The V call is TRBV9, the J call TRBJ2-3, with 9 bases that match TRBD1. This CDR3 has 16 amino acids. The germline CDR1 and CDR2 sequences are SGDLS and YYNGEE. V shed 3 bases, J shed 2 bases, and the junction held 7 bases outside the gene matches.